Listed here are 20 T cell receptor beta chains from one sample, sequenced in a study of T cell repertoires in cytomegalovirus infection. In TCRdb, the reads were re-called with MiXCR into one record per CDR3 protein. The sample includes about 230,000 distinct CDR3 sequences, roughly 20% of them seen just once. The sequenced sample consisted of CD8+ T cells from PBMCs. These receptors were obtained from a human donor in good health (CMV status not recorded). Some clones in this sample may be carry-over from other donors' samples.

This clonotype appeared once. This rearrangement joins TRBV6-6 to TRBJ2-3; D perhaps matches TRBD1 (6 bases). The CDR3 consists of 16 residues. Germline CDR1 reads MNHNY; CDR2 reads SVGAGI (reference sequence). V lost 1 base and J 1 base, leaving 12 bases between the germline ends. This chain's CDR3 is CASSYLSGARTDTQYF. For the CDR3, the DNA is TGTGCCAGCAGTTACTTATCAGGGGCCCGCACAGATACGCAGTATTTT.

The chain combines TRBV7-9 with TRBJ1-1, with 9 positions matching TRBD1. The CDR3 is 13 residues long. Germline CDR1 SEHNR, CDR2 FQNEAQ (reference sequence). The V and J ends lost 5 bases and 13 bases, in that order; junction bases with no gene match: 11. The CDR3: CASSRPGTGLDFF. CDR3 nucleotide sequence: TGTGCCAGCAGCCGGCCAGGGACAGGGCTGGATTTCTTT.

CDR3 sequence: CASSLPPTGGFMNTEAFF. The CDR3 coding sequence is TGTGCCAGCAGTTTGCCTCCTACAGGGGGCTTCATGAACACTGAAGCTTTCTTT. The rearrangement uses TRBV28 and TRBJ1-1; 9 bases are shared with TRBD1. CDR3 size: 18 residues. Germline CDR1 MDHEN, CDR2 SYDVKM. V lost 3 bases, J lost 0 bases, and 11 bases stayed unmatched.

This clonotype was observed a handful of times. The rearrangement uses TRBV7-6 and TRBJ2-7, with D possibly being TRBD1 (6 bases). The CDR3 runs 15 residues. The germline V gene has CDR1 SGHVS and CDR2 FNYEAQ. V was clipped by 5 bases and J by 7 bases, with 21 bases between them. For the CDR3, the DNA is TGTGCCAGCAGCGACCCCCGACAGGTTGGAGGTGAGCAGTACTTC. Protein sequence: CASSDPRQVGGEQYF. Using reference TRBV7-6 and TRBJ2-7 for the parts outside the CDR3, the full variable domain is GAGVSQSPRYKVTKRGQDVALRCDPISGHVSLYWYRQALGQGPEFLTYFNYEAQQDKSGLPNDRFSAERPEGSISTLTIQRTEQRDSAMYRCASSDPRQVGGEQYFGPGTRLTVT.

CDR3 DNA: TGTGCCAGCCATCGCGGGGGGGTGAACACCGGGGAGCTGTTTTTT. Translation: CASHRGGVNTGELFF. This rearrangement joins TRBV14 to TRBJ2-2, with TRBD2 matching 9 bases. V shed 8 bases, J shed 1 base, and the junction held 5 bases outside the gene matches. The CDR3 length is 15 residues. CDR1 and CDR2 (germline): SGHDN, FVKESK.

This clonotype has only a few counts. The CDR3 DNA reads as TGTGCCAGCAGCCTTGGACCGAGCGGGAGCAATCAGCCCCAGCATTTT. Its protein is CASSLGPSGSNQPQHF. The chain links TRBV6-6 to TRBJ1-5; no definite D call. Trimming stripped 6 bases from V and 1 base from J, with 16 bases between. Germline assignment: CDR1 MNHNY and CDR2 SVGAGI (reference sequence). The CDR3 is 16 residues long.

The chain employs TRBV7-8 and TRBJ1-1, with D perhaps matching TRBD1 (5 bases). Germline CDR1 is SGHVS and CDR2 is FQNEAQ. The CDR3 is 12 amino acids. V was pared by 5 bases and J by 8 bases, with 12 bases between. This chain's CDR3 is CASSTRQTEAFF. The CDR3 DNA reads as TGTGCCAGCAGCACGCGACAGACAGAAGCTTTCTTT.

V usage is TRBV27 and J usage is TRBJ1-2, with D maybe TRBD1 (6 bases). This CDR3 has 14 amino acids. V gave up 5 bases and J gave up 6 bases, with 16 bases separating them. The V gene's germline CDR1 is MNHEY and CDR2 SMNVEV (reference sequence). The DNA of the CDR3 is TGTGCCAGCAGTGTCATGGGGGCGGCCGATGGCTACACCTTC. Translating it yields CASSVMGAADGYTF.

The chain has TRBV4-1 and TRBJ2-1, with D tentatively TRBD2 (6 bases). The V end was cut by 1 base, the J end by 0 bases, with 13 bases between. The CDR3 is 17 amino acids. The germline gives CDR1 MGHRA, CDR2 YSYEKL. CDR3 bases: TGCGCCAGCAGCCAAGTGGGCCGGGGGAGCTCCTACAATGAGCAGTTCTTC. It yields the protein CASSQVGRGSSYNEQFF.

V usage is TRBV7-9 and J usage is TRBJ2-3; TRBD2 agrees at 9 bases. Per the germline V gene, CDR1 is SEHNR and CDR2 is FQNEAQ (reference sequence). The CDR3 is 15 amino acids. The J segment lost 4 bases and the V segment lost 4 bases, leaving 6 bases of the junction unmatched. For the CDR3, the DNA is TGTGCCAGCAGCTCACCGGGACTAGCCGCAGATACGCAGTATTTT. This gives the protein CASSSPGLAADTQYF.

On this clonotype itself: This may be a read error, as it is one base from a much larger clone. The chain carries TRBV7-6 and TRBJ1-2, with D tentatively TRBD1 (6 bases). Germline CDR1 is SGHVS and CDR2 is FNYEAQ. Trimming removed 1 base at V and 1 base at J, with 10 bases between. CDR3 length: 15 amino acids. The CDR3 spells CASSLVADSNYGYTF. CDR3 sequence (DNA): TGTGCCAGCAGCTTAGTCGCGGACAGTAACTATGGCTACACCTTC.

The chain couples TRBV29-1 to TRBJ2-1; 7 bases match TRBD1. The V segment lost 7 bases and the J segment 3 bases; nucleotides outside the gene matches: 9. This CDR3 has 14 amino acids. CDR1 is SQVTM and CDR2 is ANQGSEA in the germline V gene. Here the CDR3 DNA reads TGCAGCGGAACCGGGACAGTGAGCTACAATGAGCAGTTCTTC. Protein product: CSGTGTVSYNEQFF.

Concerning this clonotype: The junction does not match germline at one end; this may be a read error. This sequence joins TRBV4-1 and TRBJ2-3, with D maybe TRBD1 (5 bases). Germline CDR1 MGHRA, CDR2 YSYEKL. The CDR3 runs 16 residues. CDR3 sequence: CASSHRAGDSTDTRYF. The CDR3 nucleotides read TGCGCCAGCAGCCATCGGGCAGGAGACAGCACAGATACGCGGTATTTT.

This clonotype was seen just once. Being one base from a much bigger clone, this may be a read error. This chain connects TRBV7-6 to TRBJ1-1; D gene uncertain. The CDR3 sequence is 14 residues long. The germline CDR1 and CDR2 sequences are SGHVS and FNYEAQ. DNA for the CDR3: TGTGCCAGCAGTGATGGTGGGGTGAACACTGAAGCTTGCTTT. Translated: CASSDGGVNTEACF.

The table lists this clonotype with a few counts. This chain uses TRBV20-1 with TRBJ1-2; no reliable D call. CDR3 length: 13 residues. V lost 0 bases and J lost 2, with 7 bases in between. Germline CDR1 reads DFQATT; CDR2 reads SNEGSKA (reference sequence). CDR3 residues: CSARDLDNYGYTF. Written as DNA, the CDR3 is TGCAGTGCTAGAGATTTGGACAACTATGGCTACACCTTC.

The chain couples TRBV24-1 to TRBJ2-5, with TRBD2 matching over 9 bases. V lost 8 bases to trimming and J lost 5 bases; unmatched junction nucleotides: 5. Per the germline V gene, CDR1 is KGHDR and CDR2 is SFDVKD. The CDR3 contains 13 residues. The CDR3 sequence is CATTNGLAETQYF. The CDR3 DNA reads as TGTGCCACCACCAACGGACTAGCGGAGACCCAGTACTTC.

This clonotype was seen ten or more times. The chain is built from TRBV19 and TRBJ1-2; 7 nucleotides agree with TRBD1. The germline CDR1 and CDR2 sequences are LNHDA and SQIVND (reference sequence). J was trimmed by 3 bases and V by 4 bases; bases with no gene match: 8. The CDR3 consists of 15 residues. DNA of the CDR3: TGTGCCAGTAGTACTAGCAACAGGGGTGACTATGGCTACACCTTC. Translated: CASSTSNRGDYGYTF.

This clonotype appeared a few times. This chain connects TRBV7-9 to TRBJ2-1; no clear D. The ends were cut back, 1 base at V and 4 bases at J, with 11 bases in the middle. The CDR3 loop spans 15 amino acids. Germline V gene lookup returns CDR1 SEHNR and CDR2 FQNEAQ (reference sequence). For the CDR3, the DNA is TGTGCCAGCAGCTTAGTGGAAGCAGCATACAATGAGCAGTTCTTC. Its protein is CASSLVEAAYNEQFF.

This clonotype was counted only a few times. The chain has TRBV10-3 and TRBJ2-5, with D perhaps given as TRBD1 or TRBD2 (5 bases each). Trimming removed 0 bases at V and 5 bases at J, with 10 bases between. Germline CDR1 reads ENHRY; CDR2 reads SYGVKD. The CDR3 sequence is 14 residues long. The CDR3 coding sequence is TGTGCCATCAGTGAGTCGAAAGGGGACGAGACCCAGTACTTC. Protein product: CAISESKGDETQYF.

The chain links TRBV4-1 to TRBJ1-5; D remains unclear. V lost 4 bases and J lost 0, with 10 bases in between. CDR3 length equals 15 residues. Per germline, CDR1 MGHRA and CDR2 YSYEKL. CDR3 sequence (DNA): TGCGCCAGCAGCCCCGGTTTGGATAGCAATCAGCCCCAGCATTTT. Its translation: CASSPGLDSNQPQHF.